Following are 10 T cell receptor beta chains from one sample sequenced in a study of blood T cell repertoires in COVID-19. Using immunoSEQ multiplex PCR, the repertoire was profiled, and TCRdb retains in-frame clones only, with some absent. The sample carries fewer than 400,000 clones, about 92% recorded once. The material sequenced was PBMCs or T cells enriched from blood (not recorded which). The receptors shown here come from a woman aged 30 to 39 who had recovered from COVID-19.

The rearrangement links TRBV6-5 to TRBJ1-6; possible D gene TRBD1, 5 bases. Germline V gene data show CDR1 as MNHEY and CDR2 as SVGAGI. This CDR3 is built from 16 residues. V gave up 0 bases and J gave up 9 bases, with 15 bases separating them. The CDR3 is CASSYSSAGRGSPLHF. The CDR3 bases are TGTGCCAGCAGTTACTCCAGCGCAGGGCGAGGTTCACCCCTCCACTTT.

V and J are TRBV2 and TRBJ1-5; D call uncertain. V was pared by 3 bases and J by 11 bases, with 14 bases between. Germline V gene lookup returns CDR1 SNHLY and CDR2 FYNNEI. This CDR3 contains 13 residues. The CDR3 is CASSERDRRSQHF. CDR3 coding DNA: TGTGCCAGCAGTGAGCGGGATAGGAGGTCCCAGCATTTT. Supplemented by reference TRBV2 and TRBJ1-5, the full variable domain reads EPEVTQTPSHQVTQMGQEVILRCVPISNHLYFYWYRQILGQKVEFLVSFYNNEISEKSEIFDDQFSVERPDGSNFTLKIRSTKLEDSAMYFCASSERDRRSQHFGDGTRLSIL.

The V call is TRBV2, the J call TRBJ1-1; D gene unclear. The CDR3 totals 12 residues. Germline V gene sequence: CDR1 SNHLY, CDR2 FYNNEI. V gave up 6 bases and J gave up 11 bases, with 16 bases separating them. The CDR3 loop is CASSEREVLAFF. The CDR3 nucleotides read TGTGCCAGCAGCGAGCGTGAGGTCTTGGCTTTCTTT. Filled out from reference TRBV2 and TRBJ1-1, the complete variable domain reads EPEVTQTPSHQVTQMGQEVILRCVPISNHLYFYWYRQILGQKVEFLVSFYNNEISEKSEIFDDQFSVERPDGSNFTLKIRSTKLEDSAMYFCASSEREVLAFFGQGTRLTVV.

The chain joins TRBV4-2 to TRBJ1-3; maybe TRBD1 (5 bases). The CDR3 loop spans 17 amino acids. CDR1 and CDR2 (germline): LGHNA, YNFKEQ. The V and J ends lost 0 bases and 0 bases respectively, with 12 bases between them. CDR3 nucleotides: TGTGCCAGCAGCCAAGATCATGGACAAAGCTCTGGAAACACCATATATTTT. Translating gives CASSQDHGQSSGNTIYF.

The chain uses TRBV20-1 and TRBJ1-1, with D possibly TRBD1 on 5 matching bases. Germline V gene sequence: CDR1 DFQATT, CDR2 SNEGSKA (reference sequence). With 3 bases removed from V and 5 bases from J, the gap between germline ends came to 19 bases. The CDR3 runs to 15 residues. DNA for the CDR3: TGCAGTGCTAGTACCCTACAGGAGGGGCGGACTGAAGCTTTCTTT. Translation: CSASTLQEGRTEAFF.

The chain joins TRBV4-2 to TRBJ2-3, with 10 nucleotides matching TRBD2. Per germline, CDR1 LGHNA and CDR2 YNFKEQ. Trimming removed 0 bases from V and 4 bases from J; junction bases left unmatched: 4. The CDR3 is made up of 16 amino acids. CDR3 nucleotides: TGTGCCAGCAGCCAAGAGACAAGCGGGGGGGCAGATACGCAGTATTTT. The encoded protein is CASSQETSGGADTQYF.

The chain couples TRBV19 to TRBJ2-2; 7 bases map to TRBD1. With V trimmed by 3 bases and J by 0 bases, 7 bases remained unmatched. This CDR3 comprises 17 residues. Germline assignment: CDR1 LNHDA and CDR2 SQIVND (reference sequence). CDR3: CASSMGAGGTNTGELFF. In DNA form, the CDR3 reads TGTGCCAGTAGTATGGGCGCAGGGGGTACGAACACCGGGGAGCTGTTTTTT.

This chain joins TRBV3-1 (or the pseudogene TRBV3-2) and TRBJ1-5; D might be TRBD1 (6 bases). CDR1 is LGHDT and CDR2 is YNNKEL in the germline V gene (reference sequence). Trimming took 3 bases from V and 3 from J, leaving 18 bases between them. CDR3 length: 17 residues. Written as DNA, the CDR3 is TGTGCCAGCAGCCAGGATGGACAGCCTGACTTCAATCAGCCCCAGCATTTT. Its translation is CASSQDGQPDFNQPQHF.

The V and J genes are TRBV24-1 and TRBJ2-3, with 10 nucleotides matching TRBD2. This CDR3 is 16 amino acids long. CDR1 and CDR2 (germline): KGHDR, SFDVKD. V lost 2 bases and J lost 1; bases outside the gene matches: 2. The CDR3 bases are TGTGCCACCAGTGATTCCGGGACTAGCGGCACAGATACGCAGTATTTT. Translating it yields CATSDSGTSGTDTQYF.

This clone was counted a few times. The chain uses TRBV20-1 and TRBJ2-7, with D hard to call. This CDR3 has 10 amino acids. CDR1 and CDR2 from the germline V gene are DFQATT and SNEGSKA (reference sequence). V shed 6 bases and J shed 7 bases, with 10 bases lying between them. This chain's CDR3 is CSAEEEEQYF. As DNA, the CDR3 is TGCAGTGCCGAAGAGGAGGAGCAGTACTTC.